A single sample gave rise to the 5 T cell receptor beta chains below, sequenced in a study of blood T cell repertoires in COVID-19. Assay: immunoSEQ multiplex PCR; the TCRdb copy retains only in-frame clones and omits some. The sample holds under 300,000 clones, 65% to 90% seen once. What was sequenced was peripheral blood. The receptor set was obtained from a woman in her 70s with COVID-19, enrolled during active disease.

The CDR3 DNA reads as TGTGCCAGCAGCTCCAACCGGTACGAGCAGTACTTC. It translates to CASSSNRYEQYF. The chain has TRBV9 and TRBJ2-7; unclear D gene. This CDR3 comprises 12 residues. Trimming left V 4 bases short and J 4 bases short, with 9 bases between. Looked up from germline, CDR1 is SGDLS and CDR2 is YYNGEE.

The rearrangement joins TRBV9 to TRBJ2-6; 9 bases match TRBD1. The germline V gene has CDR1 SGDLS and CDR2 YYNGEE. The CDR3 is 19 amino acids. Losses at the gene ends were 4 bases for V and 3 bases for J; bases not matched to a gene: 14. Written as DNA, the CDR3 is TGTGCCAGCAGCCCCCCGAGGGGACAGGGATCAAATGGGGCCAACGTCCTGACTTTC. This sequence encodes CASSPPRGQGSNGANVLTF. Drawing the rest from reference TRBV9 and TRBJ2-6, the complete variable domain is DSGVTQTPKHLITATGQRVTLRCSPRSGDLSVYWYQQSLDQGLQFLIQYYNGEERAKGNILERFSAQQFPDLHSELNLSSLELGDSALYFCASSPPRGQGSNGANVLTFGAGSRLTVL.

The CDR3 nucleotides are TGTGCCAGCAGCCCGACCCACGGACTTTCCACAGATACGCAGTATTTT. Protein product: CASSPTHGLSTDTQYF. This chain connects TRBV4-2 to TRBJ2-3; a possible D gene is TRBD2 (5 bases). This CDR3 spans 16 amino acids. V dropped 4 bases and J dropped 2 bases, with 16 bases sitting between them. From germline, CDR1 is LGHNA and CDR2 YNFKEQ.

The chain uses TRBV10-3 and TRBJ2-7; 8 bases are a match to TRBD2. The V segment lost 4 bases and the J segment 2 bases; nucleotides outside the gene matches: 7. CDR1 is ENHRY and CDR2 is SYGVKD in the germline V gene. CDR3 length: 15 amino acids. Written as DNA, the CDR3 is TGTGCCATCAGTGGGACCGGGGGGGCCCCCTACGAGCAGTACTTC. Translation gives CAISGTGGAPYEQYF.

This rearrangement joins TRBV4-1 to TRBJ1-3; a weak D match, TRBD1 (5 bases). The CDR3 loop spans 14 amino acids. V was cut by 4 bases and J by 5 bases, with 12 bases left in between. Germline V gene lookup returns CDR1 MGHRA and CDR2 YSYEKL. The CDR3 spells CASSPLGGRNTIYF. The CDR3 DNA follows: TGCGCCAGCAGCCCCTTGGGGGGTAGAAACACCATATATTTT.